This TCR beta chain was retrieved from a study of T cell responses to AZD1222 COVID-19 vaccine. Findings and caveats of the study: Among spike-specific TCRs, nearly half reportedly target unmutated variant regions. Vaccine-associated CD4 TCRs spanned spike, dominant at 160-218 and 743-854.

The CDR3 has 14 amino acids. In regard to this clone: Its antigen is currently unknown.

Clones were read by immunoSEQ multiplex PCR, and TCRdb kept only the in-frame ones, dropping some. Altogether 60,000 to 100,000 clones are present, around 92% being singletons, with the ten largest covering roughly 6.8%. The receptor was derived from an adult in good health. The V gene is TRBV21-1, the J gene TRBJ2-7; the table's D call, TRBD2, has no DNA check behind it. TRBV21-1 is tagged as a pseudogene. Source: peripheral blood, taken on day 0 of MenACWY control vaccination. The DNA for the CDR3 is TGTGCCAGCAGCAAAGCGCGGCCAGCCTACGAGCAGTACTTC. It specifies CASSKARPAYEQYF.